This T cell receptor (beta chain) is drawn from a study of blood T cell repertoires in COVID-19. On the study more broadly: Acute and convalescent COVID-19 specimens originated in the United States, Italy and Spain.

The CDR3 is 16 amino acids. Trimming stripped 4 bases from V and 3 bases from J, with 18 bases between. CDR1 and CDR2 from the germline V gene are SGHTA and FQGNSA. Authors' data handling: Estimation of nucleated cell counts was performed using reference gene primer amplification. Repertoires were generated with immunoSEQ multiplex PCR, while TCRdb's copy carries only in-frame clones and drops some. V and J calls and clone size are those listed in that table; D and trimming were worked out from the DNA. The data show about 280,000 clones, over 85% seen once. Enrollees, roughly 18 to 90 years old, lived in fewer than 25 US areas. Two negative PCRs, clearance, or symptom resolution had been documented for recovered Cohort 3 donors.

The chain uses TRBV7-2 and TRBJ1-1; perhaps TRBD1 as D (6 bases). Input material: PBMCs or T cells enriched from blood (not recorded which). The sequence was collected from a woman in her sixties who had recovered from COVID-19. In DNA form, the CDR3 reads TGTGCCAGCAGCTCCAGTAGGGGGAAAGGGGACACTGAAGCTTTCTTT. It encodes CASSSSRGKGDTEAFF.